This passage covers 13 T cell receptor beta chains from one sample sequenced in a study of T cell repertoires in cytomegalovirus infection. TCRdb re-analysed the reads in MiXCR, keeping a single row per CDR3 protein. This repertoire shows about 770,000 distinct CDR3 sequences, about 29% found once; its top ten account for less than 15%. These receptors lack a known antigen. The sample consisted of cultured CD8+ T cells from PBMCs, taken from culture after CMV antigen stimulation. These receptors all stem from a human donor in good health (CMV status not recorded). Some clones in this sample may be carry-over from other donors' samples.

The chain has TRBV7-9 and TRBJ2-1; 12 bases line up with TRBD2. V lost 8 bases and J lost 5; bases outside the gene matches: 7. The germline gives CDR1 SEHNR, CDR2 FQNEAQ (reference sequence). CDR3 length: 15 residues. CDR3 in amino acids: CASVQASGGDNEQFF. The CDR3 coding sequence is TGTGCCAGCGTACAAGCTAGCGGGGGGGACAATGAGCAGTTCTTC.

Note on this clonotype: One junction end disagrees with the germline gene, perhaps due to a read error. The chain carries TRBV6-6 and TRBJ1-2, with 10 bases that match TRBD1. CDR3 length: 13 amino acids. Germline assignment: CDR1 MNHNY and CDR2 SVGAGI (reference sequence). CDR3 nucleotides: TGTGCCAGCAGTTCGACAGGGGGCCGTTTATCAGGCTTC. This encodes CASSSTGGRLSGF.

The CDR3 sequence: CATSWPGRSNTGELFF. DNA for the CDR3: TGTGCCACCTCCTGGCCGGGCCGTTCGAACACCGGGGAGCTGTTTTTT. This chain uses TRBV24-1 with TRBJ2-2; no reliable D call. Germline V gene sequence: CDR1 KGHDR, CDR2 SFDVKD. V was clipped by 9 bases and J by 0 bases, with 16 bases between them. There are 16 residues in the CDR3.

The V and J genes are TRBV5-1 and TRBJ1-2; D perhaps matches TRBD1 (5 bases). Germline CDR1 SGHRS, CDR2 YFSETQ. The CDR3 is 15 residues long. V was trimmed by 3 bases and J by 3 bases, leaving 15 bases between them. CDR3 DNA: TGCGCCAGCAGCTGGAGTAAAGGGGCTGACTATGGCTACACCTTC. Protein: CASSWSKGADYGYTF. The full variable domain, its missing parts supplied by reference TRBV5-1 and TRBJ1-2, is KAGVTQTPRYLIKTRGQQVTLSCSPISGHRSVSWYQQTPGQGLQFLFEYFSETQRNKGNFPGRFSGRQFSNSRSEMNVSTLELGDSALYLCASSWSKGADYGYTFGSGTRLTVV.

The chain joins TRBV27 to TRBJ2-1; 9 bases are shared with TRBD1. The V gene end was trimmed by 5 bases and the J gene end by 12 bases; junction bases not matched to a gene: 8. The CDR3 loop spans 13 amino acids. Germline CDR1 and CDR2: MNHEY and SMNVEV (reference sequence). The CDR3 sequence: CASSPWDRVGQFF. The CDR3 nucleotides read TGTGCCAGCAGTCCCTGGGACAGGGTTGGGCAGTTCTTC.

This clonotype showed up just a few times. This chain uses TRBV4-3 with TRBJ2-5; D not resolved. Germline CDR1 and CDR2: LGHNA and YSLEER. The CDR3 covers 13 residues. V gave up 4 bases and J gave up 8 bases, with 14 bases separating them. The CDR3, as DNA: TGCGCCAGCAGCCGACACCCTCTTGCCACCCAGTACTTC. This codes for CASSRHPLATQYF.

The table lists this clonotype with a few counts. The chain is built from TRBV7-8 and TRBJ2-6, with D perhaps matching TRBD2 (5 bases). CDR1 and CDR2 (germline): SGHVS, FQNEAQ. The CDR3 is made up of 15 amino acids. The germline V and J ends were trimmed by 3 bases and 0 bases, with 6 bases remaining between them. This CDR3 is CASSFDYSGANVLTF. In DNA, the CDR3 is TGTGCCAGCAGCTTCGACTACTCTGGGGCCAACGTCCTGACTTTC.

This chain uses TRBV6-6 with TRBJ2-1; no definite D call. V was pared by 1 base and J by 7 bases, with 14 bases between. The CDR3 spans 15 residues. Germline loops: CDR1 MNHNY, CDR2 SVGAGI (reference sequence). The CDR3 sequence is CASSYFGFRRNEQFF. The DNA of the CDR3 is TGTGCCAGCAGTTACTTTGGGTTTCGGCGAAATGAGCAGTTCTTC.

As concerns this clonotype: A read error is possible here, since a much larger clone lies one base away. The chain joins TRBV27 to TRBJ2-2; D gene unclear. V gave up 2 bases and J gave up 4 bases, with 5 bases separating them. The CDR3 spans 13 residues. In germline, CDR1 is MNHEY, CDR2 SMNVEV (reference sequence). In nucleotides, the CDR3 is TGTGCCAGCAGTTTACGGGCCACCGGGGAGCTGTTTTTT. It specifies CASSLRATGELFF.

Only a few counts were recorded for this clonotype. The rearrangement links TRBV7-6 to TRBJ2-2, with D uncertain. Germline V gives CDR1 SGHVS, CDR2 FNYEAQ. This CDR3 is built from 12 residues. Trimming left V 8 bases short and J 6 bases short, with 10 bases between. The CDR3 region has the DNA TGTGCCAGCGGGCAGGTCGCCGGGGAGCTGTTTTTT. It translates to CASGQVAGELFF.

Ten or more counts support this clonotype. The chain has TRBV7-2 and TRBJ1-3; D is unclear. CDR1 is SGHTA, CDR2 FQGNSA, per germline. V lost 0 bases to trimming and J lost 2 bases, with 11 bases between them. The CDR3 has 16 residues. This CDR3 is CASSLAQLGTGNTIYF. In DNA, the CDR3 is TGTGCCAGCAGCTTAGCACAGCTCGGTACTGGAAACACCATATATTTT.

This clonotype was observed many times. The chain uses TRBV7-2 and TRBJ1-2; 8 positions agree with TRBD1. The CDR3 length is 12 residues. Losses at the gene ends were 7 bases for V and 7 bases for J; bases not matched to a gene: 5. Germline values: CDR1 SGHTA, CDR2 FQGNSA. CDR3 amino acids: CASIQGARGYTF. CDR3 nucleotides: TGTGCCAGCATCCAGGGGGCCCGTGGCTACACCTTC.

The J gene is TRBJ2-5, the V gene TRBV29-1, with 12 bases fitting TRBD2. The ends lost 7 bases at V and 1 base at J; junction bases unmatched: 4. The CDR3 consists of 14 residues. CDR1 and CDR2 from the germline V gene are SQVTM and ANQGSEA. In DNA form, the CDR3 reads TGCAGCGCCGAACTAGCGGGGGGCCAAGAGACCCAGTACTTC. Translation: CSAELAGGQETQYF.